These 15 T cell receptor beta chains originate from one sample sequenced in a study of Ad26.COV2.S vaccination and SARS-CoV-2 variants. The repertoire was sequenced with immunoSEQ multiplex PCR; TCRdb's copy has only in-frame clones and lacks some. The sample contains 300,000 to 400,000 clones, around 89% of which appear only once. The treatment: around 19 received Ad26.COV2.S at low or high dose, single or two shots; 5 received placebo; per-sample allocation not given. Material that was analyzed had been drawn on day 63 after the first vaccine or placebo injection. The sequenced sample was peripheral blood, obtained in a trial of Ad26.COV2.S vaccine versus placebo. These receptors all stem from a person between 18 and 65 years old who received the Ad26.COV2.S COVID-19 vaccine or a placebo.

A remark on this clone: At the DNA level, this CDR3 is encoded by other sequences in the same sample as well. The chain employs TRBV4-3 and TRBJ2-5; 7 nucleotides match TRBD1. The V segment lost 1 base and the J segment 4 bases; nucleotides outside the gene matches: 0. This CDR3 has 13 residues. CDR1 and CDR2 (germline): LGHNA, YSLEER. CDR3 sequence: CASSQGTGETQYF. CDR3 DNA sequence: TGCGCCAGCAGCCAAGGGACAGGAGAGACCCAGTACTTC.

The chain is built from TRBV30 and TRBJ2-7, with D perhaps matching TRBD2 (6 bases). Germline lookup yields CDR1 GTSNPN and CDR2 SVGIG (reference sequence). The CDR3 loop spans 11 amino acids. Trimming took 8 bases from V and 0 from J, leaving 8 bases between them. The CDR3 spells CAHSGSYEQYF. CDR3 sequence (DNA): TGTGCCCATAGCGGCTCCTACGAGCAGTACTTC. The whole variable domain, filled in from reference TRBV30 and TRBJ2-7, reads SQTIHQWPATLVQPVGSPLSLECTVEGTSNPNLYWYRQAAGRGLQLLFYSVGIGQISSEVPQNLSASRPQDRQFILSSKKLLLSDSGFYLCAHSGSYEQYFGPGTRLTVT.

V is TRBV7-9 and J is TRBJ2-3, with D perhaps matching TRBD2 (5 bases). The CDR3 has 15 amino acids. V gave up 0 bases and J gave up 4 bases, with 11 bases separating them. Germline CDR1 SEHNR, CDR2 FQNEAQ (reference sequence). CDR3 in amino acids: CASSLAGASADTQYF. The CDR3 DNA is TGTGCCAGCAGCTTAGCGGGAGCCTCCGCAGATACGCAGTATTTT.

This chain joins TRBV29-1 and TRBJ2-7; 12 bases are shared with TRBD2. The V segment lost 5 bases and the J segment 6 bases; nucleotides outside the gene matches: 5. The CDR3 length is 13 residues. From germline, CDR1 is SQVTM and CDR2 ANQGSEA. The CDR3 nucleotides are TGCAGCGTTCAGACTAGCGGGGGCGGCGAGCAGTACTTC. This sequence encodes CSVQTSGGGEQYF.

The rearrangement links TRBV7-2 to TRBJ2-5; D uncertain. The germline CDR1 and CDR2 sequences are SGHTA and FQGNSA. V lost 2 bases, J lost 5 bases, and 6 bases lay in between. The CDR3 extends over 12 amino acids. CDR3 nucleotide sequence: TGTGCCAGCAGCTTAATCGGGGAGACCCAGTACTTC. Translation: CASSLIGETQYF.

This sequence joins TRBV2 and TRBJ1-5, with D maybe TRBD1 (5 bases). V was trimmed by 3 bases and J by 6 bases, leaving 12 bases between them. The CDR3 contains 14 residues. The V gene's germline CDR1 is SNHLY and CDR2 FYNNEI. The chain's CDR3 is CASSEVRGVQPQHF. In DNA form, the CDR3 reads TGTGCCAGCAGTGAGGTTAGAGGGGTTCAGCCCCAGCATTTT.

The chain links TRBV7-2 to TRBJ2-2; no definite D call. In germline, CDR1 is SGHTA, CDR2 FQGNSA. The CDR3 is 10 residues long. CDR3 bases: TGTGCTTCAGCAGCCGGGGAGCTGTTTTTT. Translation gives CASAAGELFF.

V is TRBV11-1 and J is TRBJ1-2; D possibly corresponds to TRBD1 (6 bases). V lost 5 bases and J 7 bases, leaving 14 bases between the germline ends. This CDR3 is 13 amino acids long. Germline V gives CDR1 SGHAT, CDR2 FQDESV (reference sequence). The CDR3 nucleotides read TGTGCCAGCAGCGAACCAGGGGAGCCTGGCTACACCTTC. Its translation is CASSEPGEPGYTF. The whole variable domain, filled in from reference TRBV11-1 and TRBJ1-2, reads EAEVAQSPRYKITEKSQAVAFWCDPISGHATLYWYRQILGQGPELLVQFQDESVVDDSQLPKDRFSAERLKGVDSTLKIQPAELGDSAMYLCASSEPGEPGYTFGSGTRLTVV.

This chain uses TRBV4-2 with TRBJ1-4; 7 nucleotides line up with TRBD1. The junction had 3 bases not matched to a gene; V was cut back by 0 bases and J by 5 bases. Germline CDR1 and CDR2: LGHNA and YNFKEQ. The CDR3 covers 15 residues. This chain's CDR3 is CASSQEVGQNEKLFF. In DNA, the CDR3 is TGTGCCAGCAGCCAAGAGGTGGGACAGAATGAAAAACTGTTTTTT.

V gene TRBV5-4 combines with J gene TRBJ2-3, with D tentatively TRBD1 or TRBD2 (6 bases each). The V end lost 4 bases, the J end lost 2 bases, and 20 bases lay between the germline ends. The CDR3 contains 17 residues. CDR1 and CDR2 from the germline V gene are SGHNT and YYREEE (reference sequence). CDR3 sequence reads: CASSPAMGGQDTDTQYF. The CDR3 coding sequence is TGTGCCAGCAGCCCTGCGATGGGGGGACAAGACACAGATACGCAGTATTTT. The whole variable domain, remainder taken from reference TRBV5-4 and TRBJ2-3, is ETGVTQSPTHLIKTRGQQVTLRCSSQSGHNTVSWYQQALGQGPQFIFQYYREEENGRGNFPPRFSGLQFPNYSSELNVNALELDDSALYLCASSPAMGGQDTDTQYFGPGTRLTVL.

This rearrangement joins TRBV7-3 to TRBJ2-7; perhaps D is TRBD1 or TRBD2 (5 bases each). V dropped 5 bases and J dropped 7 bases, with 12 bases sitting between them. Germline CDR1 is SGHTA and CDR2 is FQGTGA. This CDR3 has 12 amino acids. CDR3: CASSQGPGEQYF. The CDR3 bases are TGTGCCAGCAGCCAGGGACCTGGGGAGCAGTACTTC.

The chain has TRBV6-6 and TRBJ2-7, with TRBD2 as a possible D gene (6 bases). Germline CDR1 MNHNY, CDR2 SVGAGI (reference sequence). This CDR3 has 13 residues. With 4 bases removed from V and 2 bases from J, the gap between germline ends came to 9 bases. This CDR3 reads CASSLGLTYEQYF. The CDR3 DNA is TGTGCCAGCAGTTTGGGACTTACCTACGAGCAGTACTTC.

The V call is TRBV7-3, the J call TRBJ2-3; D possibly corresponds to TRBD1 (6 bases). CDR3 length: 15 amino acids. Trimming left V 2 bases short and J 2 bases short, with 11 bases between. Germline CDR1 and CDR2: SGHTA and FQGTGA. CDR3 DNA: TGTGCCAGCAGCTTAGGGTACAGGGACACAGATACGCAGTATTTT. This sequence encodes CASSLGYRDTDTQYF.

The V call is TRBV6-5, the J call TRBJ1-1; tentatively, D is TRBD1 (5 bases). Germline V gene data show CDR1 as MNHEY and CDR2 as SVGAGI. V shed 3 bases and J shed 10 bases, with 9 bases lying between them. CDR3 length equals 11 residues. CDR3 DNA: TGTGCCAGCAGTTATCAGGGAGGAGCTTTCTTT. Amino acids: CASSYQGGAFF.

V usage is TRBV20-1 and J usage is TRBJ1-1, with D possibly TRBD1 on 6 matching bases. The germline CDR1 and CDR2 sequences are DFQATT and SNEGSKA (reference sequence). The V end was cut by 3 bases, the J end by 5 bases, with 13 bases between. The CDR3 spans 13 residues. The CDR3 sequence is CSASYQGMTEAFF. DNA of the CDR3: TGCAGTGCTAGTTACCAGGGGATGACTGAAGCTTTCTTT.